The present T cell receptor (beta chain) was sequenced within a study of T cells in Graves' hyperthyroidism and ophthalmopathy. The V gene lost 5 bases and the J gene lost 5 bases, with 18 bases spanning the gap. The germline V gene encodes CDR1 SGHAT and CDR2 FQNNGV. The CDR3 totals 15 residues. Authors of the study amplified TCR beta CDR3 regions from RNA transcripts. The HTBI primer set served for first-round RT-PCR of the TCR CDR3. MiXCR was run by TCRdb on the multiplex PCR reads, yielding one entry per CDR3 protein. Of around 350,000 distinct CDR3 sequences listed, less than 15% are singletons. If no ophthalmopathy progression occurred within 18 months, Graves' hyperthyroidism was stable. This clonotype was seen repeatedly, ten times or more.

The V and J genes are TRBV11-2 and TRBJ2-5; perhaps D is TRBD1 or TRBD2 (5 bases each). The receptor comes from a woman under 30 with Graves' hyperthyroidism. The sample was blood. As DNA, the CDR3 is TGTGCCAGCAGCCCGCTGGGACCAATCGGGGAGACCCAGTACTTC. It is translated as CASSPLGPIGETQYF.